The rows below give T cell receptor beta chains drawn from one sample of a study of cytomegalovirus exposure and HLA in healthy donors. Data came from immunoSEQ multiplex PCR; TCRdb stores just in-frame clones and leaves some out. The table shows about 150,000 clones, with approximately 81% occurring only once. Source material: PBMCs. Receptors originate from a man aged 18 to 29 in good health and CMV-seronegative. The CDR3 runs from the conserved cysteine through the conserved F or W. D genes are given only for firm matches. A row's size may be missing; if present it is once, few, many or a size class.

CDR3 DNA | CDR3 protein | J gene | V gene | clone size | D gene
TGTGCCAGCAGTTCATTCGGGACAGGGAGCTACGAGCAGTACTTC | CASSSFGTGSYEQYF | TRBJ2-7 | TRBV28 | . | TRBD1
TGCGCCAGCAGCCAACTTACTACCGGGATCAACAATGAGCAGTTCTTC | CASSQLTTGINNEQFF | TRBJ2-1 | TRBV5-1 | few | .
TGTGCCAGCAGCCTGACCTTTACAGGGAATCAGCCCCAGCATTTT | CASSLTFTGNQPQHF | TRBJ1-5 | TRBV5-5 | . | .
TGTGCCAGCAGTTTAATAGCGGGAGACGAGACCCAGTACTTC | CASSLIAGDETQYF | TRBJ2-5 | TRBV27 | . | TRBD2
TGTGCCAGCAGCGGGCTCCGGGACAGGGGATCTGGCTACACCTTC | CASSGLRDRGSGYTF | TRBJ1-2 | TRBV9 | . | TRBD1
TGTGCCAGCAGCTCGGGGGAGCTAGGCGAGCAGTACTTC | CASSSGELGEQYF | TRBJ2-7 | TRBV28 | . | .
TGCGCCAGCAGCTTGGGAGAGTCCAGGGTCGGGACTAATGAAAAACTGTTTTTT | CASSLGESRVGTNEKLFF | TRBJ1-4 | TRBV5-1 | few | .
TGCGCCAGCAGTGACCACTACGAGCAGTACTTC | CASSDHYEQYF | TRBJ2-7 | TRBV10-1 | . | .
TGTGCCAGCTCACCTTTATCTGGGGCCAACGTCCTGACTTTC | CASSPLSGANVLTF | TRBJ2-6 | TRBV18 | few | .
TGTGCCAGCAGCGCCCACCTCCCTAGCGCCGGCTACGAGCAGTACTTC | CASSAHLPSAGYEQYF | TRBJ2-7 | TRBV7-9 | . | .
TGTGCCAGCAGTTTATCCACGGGAGCGGGAGGGCCTGGGGAGCAGTTCTTC | CASSLSTGAGGPGEQFF | TRBJ2-1 | TRBV27 | . | TRBD2
TGTGCAAGTCGCCTCACTCTGAACACTGAAGCTTTCTTT | CASRLTLNTEAFF | TRBJ1-1 | TRBV12-2 | . | .
TGCAGCGTTGTCGCGAGTTCCTACGAGCAGTACTTC | CSVVASSYEQYF | TRBJ2-7 | TRBV29-1 | . | .
TGTGCCAGTAGTATGGAGGCGGGAGGGTGGAATGAGCAGTTCTTC | CASSMEAGGWNEQFF | TRBJ2-1 | TRBV19 | few | TRBD2
TGTGCCAGCAGCTTAGGATGGGGGGGAAAGATGAACACTGAAGCTTTCTTT | CASSLGWGGKMNTEAFF | TRBJ1-1 | TRBV7-9 | few | .
TGTGCCAGCAGACCGGGACTAGCGGTCAATGAGCAGTTCTTC | CASRPGLAVNEQFF | TRBJ2-1 | TRBV2 | . | TRBD2
TGTGCCAGCAGCGTAGCGACCGGGGGCAATGAGCAGTTCTTC | CASSVATGGNEQFF | TRBJ2-1 | TRBV9 | . | .
TGTGCCAGCGGATTCTTTAGCGGGAGGGCTGGAGGCACAGATACGCAGTATTTT | CASGFFSGRAGGTDTQYF | TRBJ2-3 | TRBV5-4 | . | TRBD2
TGTGCCAGCAGTGAATTTGGGACTATCCACGAGCAGTACTTC | CASSEFGTIHEQYF | TRBJ2-7 | TRBV25-1 | . | TRBD2
TGTGCCAGCGGCGGGAGCGGGAGCCCGGCAGATACGCAGTATTTT | CASGGSGSPADTQYF | TRBJ2-3 | TRBV9 | . | TRBD2
TGTGCCAGCAGCGTAGTAGCTAACTATGGCTACACCTTC | CASSVVANYGYTF | TRBJ1-2 | TRBV9 | . | .
TGCGCCAGCAGCCCTCCAGGAGGGGAAGCTAACTATGGCTACACCTTC | CASSPPGGEANYGYTF | TRBJ1-2 | TRBV4-1 | . | .
TGTGCCAGCAGTGAACCATGGACAGGGAGCGCTGAAGCTTTCTTT | CASSEPWTGSAEAFF | TRBJ1-1 | TRBV6-1 | . | TRBD1
TGCGCCAGCAGCGGACAGGGCTACTCTGGGGCCAACGTCCTGACTTTC | CASSGQGYSGANVLTF | TRBJ2-6 | TRBV4-3 | . | TRBD1
TGTGCCAGCAGCGTAGCGGCCGGGGAGCTGTTTTTT | CASSVAAGELFF | TRBJ2-2 | TRBV9 | few | .
TGTTCCAGCAGCTCCCCCCAATCCGCTTCGCCCGGCTATGGCTACACCTTC | CSSSSPQSASPGYGYTF | TRBJ1-2 | TRBV7-9 | . | .
TGTGCCAGCAGTGAACCAGGGAACTATGGCTACACCTTC | CASSEPGNYGYTF | TRBJ1-2 | TRBV25-1 | few | .
TGTGCCAGCTCGCGGGACGGAAACTACGAGCAGTACTTC | CASSRDGNYEQYF | TRBJ2-7 | TRBV18 | . | .
TGTGCCAGCAGCCTCCCGGGCGGGAGCCCCTACGAGCAGTACTTC | CASSLPGGSPYEQYF | TRBJ2-7 | TRBV5-6 | . | TRBD2
TGTGCCAGCAGCCCGACTTCCGGAGAGACCCAGTACTTC | CASSPTSGETQYF | TRBJ2-5 | TRBV11-3 | . | .
TGCGCCAGCAGCCAAGGGCCCGGGGAGCTGTTTTTT | CASSQGPGELFF | TRBJ2-2 | TRBV4-3 | few | .
TGTGCCAGCAGTTACGTCAGTCAGGGTCAGCCCCAGCATTTT | CASSYVSQGQPQHF | TRBJ1-5 | TRBV6-5 | . | .
TGCAGCGTGATGTTGGGGAGCTCCTACGAGCAGTACTTC | CSVMLGSSYEQYF | TRBJ2-7 | TRBV29-1 | . | .
TGTGCCAGTAAGCCTGAGGTGGGGACGGGAGGACAGAACACCGGGGAGCTGTTTTTT | CASKPEVGTGGQNTGELFF | TRBJ2-2 | TRBV19 | few | TRBD2
TGTGCCAGCAGCCGATACAGGGGCCCGAACACCGGGGAGCTGTTTTTT | CASSRYRGPNTGELFF | TRBJ2-2 | TRBV11-2 | . | TRBD1
TGTGCCAGCAGCCAAGATGCATGGGGACAGGGGGTTTTAAACACTGAAGCTTTCTTT | CASSQDAWGQGVLNTEAFF | TRBJ1-1 | TRBV14 | . | TRBD1
TGTGCCAGCAGCGACCGTCGTGGCGAAAAACTGTTTTTT | CASSDRRGEKLFF | TRBJ1-4 | TRBV9 | . | .
TGTGCCAGCAGCCCCCGTGGCAGCAATGAGCAGTTCTTC | CASSPRGSNEQFF | TRBJ2-1 | TRBV14 | once | .
TGTGCCAGCAGTGATTCAGGGAGGTGGGTCCATAATTCACCCCTCCACTTT | CASSDSGRWVHNSPLHF | TRBJ1-6 | TRBV25-1 | . | .
TGTGCCAGCAGTGGACTAGGGGAGACCCAGTACTTC | CASSGLGETQYF | TRBJ2-5 | TRBV28 | once | TRBD2
TGTGCCAGCGCCCTTTCTCGGGGGGGGGCCTACAATGAGCAGTTCTTC | CASALSRGGAYNEQFF | TRBJ2-1 | TRBV19 | once | TRBD2
TGTGCCAGCAGTTTGGGGCAGGGGACCGGTCAACAGTACTTC | CASSLGQGTGQQYF | TRBJ2-4 | TRBV6-5 | once | .
TGTGCCAGCACCGGGACAGGGAGGCGCGAGCAGTACTTC | CASTGTGRREQYF | TRBJ2-7 | TRBV11-2 | . | TRBD1
TGTGCCAGCTCACCTCCGACAGGGGTCTATGAGCAGTTCTTC | CASSPPTGVYEQFF | TRBJ2-1 | TRBV18 | few | TRBD1
TGTGCCAGCAGGACAGGGAGCGTTGGAAACACCATATATTTT | CASRTGSVGNTIYF | TRBJ1-3 | TRBV27 | . | TRBD1
TGTGCCAGCAGCCCCGGGGAGGGTCGAGATGAGCAGTTCTTC | CASSPGEGRDEQFF | TRBJ2-1 | TRBV5-4 | few | TRBD2
TGTGCCAGCAGCGGGACACAGGGGGCGTTGACTGAAGCTTTCTTT | CASSGTQGALTEAFF | TRBJ1-1 | TRBV5-4 | . | TRBD1
TGTGCCAGTAGTACCCCAAGACAGGGAAGTACCGGGGAGCTGTTTTTT | CASSTPRQGSTGELFF | TRBJ2-2 | TRBV19 | . | TRBD1
TGTGCTGCGGTGCGGGGGCTAGCGGACCCCAATGAGCAGTTCTTC | CAAVRGLADPNEQFF | TRBJ2-1 | TRBV6-5 | . | .
TGTGCCAGCCTCCAGGGAGGGAACCCCTACAATGAGCAGTTCTTC | CASLQGGNPYNEQFF | TRBJ2-1 | TRBV27 | . | TRBD2
TGCGCCAGCAGCTTGGGGTCGCAGGTCGGATACGAGCAGTACTTC | CASSLGSQVGYEQYF | TRBJ2-7 | TRBV5-1 | . | .